This T cell receptor (beta chain) was sequenced for a study of shared clonotypes between healthy human individuals. Splitting of each subset's genomic DNA was done evenly across several immunoSEQ plates. The assay was immunoSEQ multiplex PCR, and TCRdb's table has in-frame clones only and misses some. The sample lists 900,000 to 1,200,000 clones; around 78% were seen once. Subsets obtained from CD4+ cells comprised CD45RA+ naive and CD45RA-negative memory cells. General study points: Shared clonotypes: approximately 4.5% naive CD4, approximately 3.4% naive CD8, about 2.4% memory CD4, approximately 0.4% memory CD8.

In this sample, this clone turned up once. The target antigen is unknown. This clonotype originated in a man younger than 35 in good health. Some clones in this sample may be carry-over from other donors' samples. Sample: memory CD4+ T cells from PBMCs. Noted subset: CD45RA-negative fraction.

The CDR3 sequence is CASSATGVGYTF. The CDR3 coding sequence is TGTGCCAGCAGCGCAACAGGGGTGGGCTACACCTTC. This sequence joins TRBV9 and TRBJ1-2; TRBD1 matches 7 bases. J was trimmed by 8 bases and V by 3 bases; bases with no gene match: 4. The CDR3 loop spans 12 amino acids. Germline V CDR1 and CDR2: SGDLS, YYNGEE.